Relative to its sample, the clone carrying this T cell receptor (delta chain) is medium-sized. TCRdb re-called the reads using CATT. The sample lists around 5,900 delta-chain clones; 13% to 15% were seen once. The record originates from a study of gamma-delta chains in newborns, infants, children. Turning to the study itself: Microbial exposure reportedly drives polyclonal innate γδ T cell expansion after birth.

Sequences were derived from blood, sampled at baseline. This TCR derives from a child who was a newborn, infant or young child, either healthy, febrile or measles-vaccinated (not recorded which).

As DNA, the CDR3 is TGTGCCTGTGATCCTCTGGGGGATACGAGCCAAGCTTTGACAGCACAACTCTTCTTT. Translating it yields CACDPLGDTSQALTAQLFF. The rearrangement joins TRDV2 to TRDJ2, with 12 bases that match TRDD3. The CDR3 extends over 19 amino acids. The V and J ends lost 4 bases and 0 bases, in that order; junction bases with no gene match: 11. CDR1 and CDR2 (germline): GEAIGNYY, EKD.